The rows below give T cell receptor beta chains drawn from one sample of a study of blood T cell repertoires in COVID-19. Sequencing used immunoSEQ multiplex PCR; TCRdb keeps in-frame clones, though not all of them. The table lists just under 350,000 clones, 85% to 90% of them singletons. The material sequenced was peripheral blood. Receptors were obtained from a woman aged 65 to 85 with COVID-19, enrolled during active disease. The CDR3 runs from the conserved cysteine through the conserved F or W. The order of the fields is clone size, J gene, CDR3 length, D gene, V gene, CDR3 protein, CDR3 DNA. The D gene is left open where the match is weak. The size of a clone is reported for some rows only, either as once, few or many, or as a class for expanded clones.

clone size: -; J gene: TRBJ2-7; CDR3 length: 15; D gene: TRBD1; V gene: TRBV29-1; CDR3 protein: CSVEERGDRLTEQYF; CDR3 DNA: TGCAGCGTTGAAGAGAGGGGGGACAGGTTGACCGAGCAGTACTTC
clone size: few; J gene: TRBJ1-3; CDR3 length: 15; D gene: -; V gene: TRBV4-1; CDR3 protein: CASSQQAFSGNTIYF; CDR3 DNA: TGCGCCAGCAGCCAACAAGCATTCTCTGGAAACACCATATATTTT
clone size: once; J gene: TRBJ2-7; CDR3 length: 15; D gene: TRBD2; V gene: TRBV10-2; CDR3 protein: CASTPFGLGTYEQYF; CDR3 DNA: TGCGCCAGCACCCCCTTTGGACTAGGTACTTACGAGCAGTACTTC
clone size: few; J gene: TRBJ1-3; CDR3 length: 14; D gene: -; V gene: TRBV5-1; CDR3 protein: CASSLAGFGNTIYF; CDR3 DNA: TGCGCCAGCAGCTTGGCAGGGTTTGGAAACACCATATATTTT
clone size: -; J gene: TRBJ1-1; CDR3 length: 13; D gene: TRBD1; V gene: TRBV6-5; CDR3 protein: CASKGQGETEAFF; CDR3 DNA: TGTGCCAGCAAAGGACAGGGGGAGACTGAAGCTTTCTTT
clone size: -; J gene: TRBJ1-2; CDR3 length: 13; D gene: TRBD1; V gene: TRBV6-5; CDR3 protein: CASSRDSSYGYTF; CDR3 DNA: TGTGCCAGCAGTCGGGACAGCTCCTATGGCTACACCTTC
clone size: -; J gene: TRBJ1-2; CDR3 length: 12; D gene: -; V gene: TRBV30; CDR3 protein: CAFSDSNYGYTF; CDR3 DNA: TGTGCCTTTTCCGACAGTAACTATGGCTACACCTTC
clone size: -; J gene: TRBJ2-1; CDR3 length: 17; D gene: TRBD1; V gene: TRBV5-4; CDR3 protein: CASSPLRQGAGYNEQFF; CDR3 DNA: TGTGCCAGCAGCCCCCTCCGACAGGGGGCCGGCTACAATGAGCAGTTCTTC
clone size: -; J gene: TRBJ1-2; CDR3 length: 13; D gene: TRBD1; V gene: TRBV15; CDR3 protein: CATGDRARYGYTF; CDR3 DNA: TGTGCCACCGGGGACAGAGCACGCTATGGCTACACCTTC
clone size: -; J gene: TRBJ1-1; CDR3 length: 14; D gene: TRBD1; V gene: TRBV18; CDR3 protein: CASSPGQGGTEAFF; CDR3 DNA: TGTGCCAGCTCACCTGGACAGGGGGGCACTGAAGCTTTCTTT
clone size: few; J gene: TRBJ1-1; CDR3 length: 13; D gene: -; V gene: TRBV29-1; CDR3 protein: CSAHRDQNTEAFF; CDR3 DNA: TGCAGCGCACACAGGGACCAGAACACTGAAGCTTTCTTT
clone size: -; J gene: TRBJ2-5; CDR3 length: 14; D gene: -; V gene: TRBV3-1/TRBV3-2; CDR3 protein: CASSQLGQGETQYF; CDR3 DNA: TGTGCCAGCAGCCAATTGGGGCAGGGGGAGACCCAGTACTTC
clone size: -; J gene: TRBJ1-2; CDR3 length: 13; D gene: -; V gene: TRBV5-4; CDR3 protein: CASSPDQGYGYTF; CDR3 DNA: TGTGCCAGCAGCCCGGACCAGGGCTATGGCTACACCTTC
clone size: -; J gene: TRBJ1-2; CDR3 length: 17; D gene: -; V gene: TRBV5-6; CDR3 protein: CASSPRRDLDNHYGYTF; CDR3 DNA: TGTGCCAGCAGCCCGCGGCGGGACTTAGACAACCACTATGGCTACACCTTC
clone size: once; J gene: TRBJ2-7; CDR3 length: 13; D gene: -; V gene: TRBV2; CDR3 protein: CASSGVLSYEQYF; CDR3 DNA: TGTGCCAGCAGTGGAGTTCTCTCCTACGAGCAGTACTTC
clone size: -; J gene: TRBJ2-7; CDR3 length: 14; D gene: TRBD1; V gene: TRBV4-3; CDR3 protein: CASSQVTGAYEQYF; CDR3 DNA: TGCGCCAGCAGCCAAGTTACAGGGGCCTACGAGCAGTACTTC
clone size: -; J gene: TRBJ2-7; CDR3 length: 13; D gene: -; V gene: TRBV7-2; CDR3 protein: CATATGPPYEQYF; CDR3 DNA: TGTGCTACGGCGACAGGACCCCCCTACGAGCAGTACTTC
clone size: once; J gene: TRBJ2-3; CDR3 length: 13; D gene: TRBD2; V gene: TRBV10-3; CDR3 protein: CAIRAGGEDTQYF; CDR3 DNA: TGTGCCATCAGGGCGGGGGGGGAAGATACGCAGTATTTT
clone size: -; J gene: TRBJ2-1; CDR3 length: 15; D gene: -; V gene: TRBV4-1; CDR3 protein: CASSHVDSSYNEQFF; CDR3 DNA: TGCGCCAGCAGCCATGTGGACAGCTCCTACAATGAGCAGTTCTTC
clone size: -; J gene: TRBJ2-2; CDR3 length: 17; D gene: -; V gene: TRBV2; CDR3 protein: CASTPAWTLSGTGELFF; CDR3 DNA: TGTGCCAGCACCCCCGCCTGGACTCTCTCGGGCACCGGGGAGCTGTTTTTT